This T cell receptor (beta chain) is drawn from a study of blood T cell repertoires in COVID-19. About the research overall: Both acute and convalescent COVID-19 samples were obtained from the United States, Italy and Spain. Sources were T cells, B-cell-depleted T cells, or PBMCs; the material itself was cDNA or gDNA.

There are 15 residues in the CDR3. Per the germline V gene, CDR1 is KGHSH and CDR2 is LQKENI. The V segment lost 2 bases and the J segment 1 base; nucleotides outside the gene matches: 2. As processed by the authors: Estimation of nucleated cell counts relied on the amplification of reference gene primers. The protocol was immunoSEQ multiplex PCR, while the TCRdb copy is restricted to in-frame clones and leaves out a portion. The V and J calls and clone size were taken over from that table, and D and trimming were inferred from the DNA. Among tens of thousands of clones listed, 70% to 90% were seen once.

Sequenced: peripheral blood. This receptor was identified in a man between 65 and 85 years old with acute or convalescent COVID-19. This rearrangement joins TRBV18 to TRBJ1-1; 9 bases are shared with TRBD1. This CDR3 is CASSPGTGRNTEAFF. The DNA for the CDR3 is TGTGCCAGCTCACCAGGGACAGGGAGGAACACTGAAGCTTTCTTT.